This T cell receptor beta chain was documented in a study of OX40 agonist ivuxolimab in advanced cancers. At the level of the study: Age averaged 60 years (range roughly 23 to 79), and approximately 80% were male. The study reported partial responses in three patients: one hepatocellular carcinoma, two cutaneous melanoma.

Assay used: immunoSEQ multiplex PCR; TCRdb lists only in-frame clones, some missing. The data contain more than 70,000 clones, 75% to 90% of them singletons. With 1 base removed from V and 6 bases from J, the gap between germline ends came to 4 bases. The germline gives CDR1 SEHNR, CDR2 FQNEAQ (reference sequence). This CDR3 region has 12 residues. This clone appeared a few times. This receptor was taken from an adult with an advanced solid tumor such as melanoma, head and neck, liver or kidney cancer. The sequenced sample was CD4+ or CD8+ T cells sorted from blood, obtained in a trial of the OX40 agonist ivuxolimab. This chain links TRBV7-9 with TRBJ1-5; D unclear. The CDR3 DNA reads TGTGCCAGCAGCTTAGAAGCTCAGCCCCAGCATTTT. Translated, it gives CASSLEAQPQHF. Using reference TRBV7-9 and TRBJ1-5 for the parts outside the CDR3, the full variable domain is DTGVSQNPRHKITKRGQNVTFRCDPISEHNRLYWYRQTLGQGPEFLTYFQNEAQLEKSRLLSDRFSAERPKGSFSTLEIQRTEQGDSAMYLCASSLEAQPQHFGDGTRLSIL.